These T cell receptor beta chains were read from a single sample in a study of T cell changes during pregnancy in multiple sclerosis. Clones were read by immunoSEQ multiplex PCR, and TCRdb kept only the in-frame ones, dropping some. The data show around 80,000 clones, 94% seen once. The sample was peripheral blood, taken in the second trimester of pregnancy. These receptors all come from a female donor in good health, enrolled as a control in a pregnancy study. Both conserved end residues are part of each CDR3. The order of the fields is clone size, V gene, D gene, J gene, CDR3 protein, CDR3 DNA. D genes are given only for firm matches. The size entry is marked missing in some rows and otherwise reads once, few, many or a size class.

NA	TRBV29-1	NA	TRBJ1-1	CSVQQVMNTEAFF	TGCAGCGTACAACAGGTGATGAACACTGAAGCTTTCTTT
NA	TRBV6-1	NA	TRBJ2-1	CASSPRTDYNEQFF	TGTGCCAGCAGTCCAAGGACAGACTACAATGAGCAGTTCTTC
NA	TRBV29-1	NA	TRBJ1-1	CSAGNTEAFF	TGCAGCGCAGGGAACACTGAAGCTTTCTTT
NA	TRBV6-5	NA	TRBJ2-5	CASSYSISGKETQYF	TGTGCCAGCAGTTACTCGATTAGCGGCAAAGAGACCCAGTACTTC
few	TRBV27	NA	TRBJ1-1	CASSLGGKNTEAFF	TGTGCCAGCAGTTTAGGGGGGAAGAACACTGAAGCTTTCTTT
NA	TRBV4-1	TRBD1	TRBJ1-2	CASSQGTGRNYGYTF	TGCGCCAGCAGCCAGGGGACAGGGCGAAACTATGGCTACACCTTC
NA	TRBV14	TRBD2	TRBJ2-5	CASSPLAGGGETQYF	TGTGCCAGCAGCCCCCTAGCGGGTGGGGGAGAGACCCAGTACTTC
NA	TRBV2	NA	TRBJ2-7	CASSDMTSYEQYF	TGTGCCAGCAGTGATATGACTAGCTACGAGCAGTACTTC
NA	TRBV2	NA	TRBJ2-5	CASSEAEETQYF	TGTGCCAGCAGTGAAGCGGAGGAGACCCAGTACTTC
once	TRBV5-1	TRBD1	TRBJ2-7	CASSLIGTGDSEQYF	TGCGCCAGCAGCTTGATCGGGACAGGGGATTCCGAGCAGTACTTC
NA	TRBV5-6	TRBD2	TRBJ2-1	CASSPDYGGGGEQFF	TGTGCCAGCAGCCCGGACTATGGCGGCGGGGGTGAGCAGTTCTTC
once	TRBV5-6	TRBD2	TRBJ2-2	CASSFSGRRDTGELFF	TGTGCCAGCAGCTTTAGCGGGAGGAGGGACACCGGGGAGCTGTTTTTT
NA	TRBV13	TRBD1	TRBJ2-7	CASSFFGTVHYEQYF	TGTGCCAGCAGCTTTTTTGGGACAGTACACTACGAGCAGTACTTC
NA	TRBV7-6	NA	TRBJ2-3	CASSSFSDTQYF	TGTGCCAGCAGCTCTTTTTCAGATACGCAGTATTTT
NA	TRBV27	TRBD2	TRBJ2-7	CASSSSGRAPYEQYF	TGTGCCAGCAGTTCTAGCGGGAGGGCCCCCTACGAGCAGTACTTC
NA	TRBV19	NA	TRBJ1-3	CASSDSSGNTIYF	TGTGCCAGTAGCGACAGTTCTGGAAACACCATATATTTT
NA	TRBV6-5	NA	TRBJ2-2	CASRAMGAGGELFF	TGTGCCAGCAGGGCAATGGGCGCGGGCGGGGAGCTGTTTTTT
NA	TRBV7-5	NA	TRBJ1-2	CARSLDAGMPPNYGYTF	TGTGCCAGAAGCTTAGATGCAGGGATGCCCCCTAACTATGGCTACACCTTC
NA	TRBV9	NA	TRBJ1-5	CASSVEPGSNQPQHF	TGTGCCAGCAGCGTAGAGCCCGGTAGCAATCAGCCCCAGCATTTT
NA	TRBV29-1	TRBD1	TRBJ1-1	CSIDTGVTEAFF	TGCAGCATAGACACAGGGGTCACTGAAGCTTTCTTT
NA	TRBV9	NA	TRBJ2-3	CASSATDPSTDTQYF	TGTGCCAGCAGCGCGACAGATCCTAGCACAGATACGCAGTATTTT
NA	TRBV11-2	NA	TRBJ2-2	CASSLSWGLANTGELFF	TGTGCCAGCAGCTTATCCTGGGGGCTAGCGAACACCGGGGAGCTGTTTTTT
NA	TRBV2	NA	TRBJ2-7	CASSLERGPHEQYF	TGTGCCAGCAGTTTGGAAAGGGGCCCCCACGAGCAGTACTTC
NA	TRBV7-8	NA	TRBJ2-5	CASTKQNRQQETQYF	TGTGCCAGCACCAAACAAAATAGACAACAAGAGACCCAGTACTTC
NA	TRBV27	TRBD1	TRBJ1-5	CASSPGQGIQPQHF	TGTGCCAGCAGTCCGGGACAGGGGATTCAGCCCCAGCATTTT
NA	TRBV4-1	NA	TRBJ2-2	CASSQGSPGSAGELFF	TGCGCCAGCAGCCAAGGTAGTCCAGGTTCGGCCGGGGAGCTGTTTTTT
NA	TRBV7-2	TRBD2	TRBJ2-1	CASSLAGGREFF	TGTGCCAGCAGCCTAGCGGGGGGACGGGAGTTCTTC
once	TRBV2	NA	TRBJ2-1	CASSYYLLIYNEQFF	TGTGCCAGCAGTTACTACCTACTTATCTACAATGAGCAGTTCTTC
NA	TRBV5-6	TRBD1	TRBJ1-2	CASSLGDRNYGYTF	TGTGCCAGCAGCTTGGGGGACAGAAACTATGGCTACACCTTC
NA	TRBV10-3	TRBD2	TRBJ2-7	CAISEALTSGTSYEQYF	TGTGCCATCAGTGAGGCTCTGACTAGCGGGACTTCCTACGAGCAGTACTTC
NA	TRBV15	TRBD2	TRBJ2-1	CAASRDSPGLAGYNEQFF	TGTGCCGCCAGCAGAGATTCCCCCGGACTAGCGGGTTACAATGAGCAGTTCTTC
NA	TRBV5-4	NA	TRBJ2-1	CASSEGHPTYNEQFF	TGTGCCAGCAGCGAGGGACACCCCACCTACAATGAGCAGTTCTTC
NA	TRBV7-8	TRBD2	TRBJ2-7	CASSRTRTSGRAIYEQYF	TGTGCCAGCAGCCGAACCAGGACTAGCGGGAGGGCCATCTACGAGCAGTACTTC
once	TRBV28	NA	TRBJ1-1	CASSFSPTDSRAFEAFF	TGTGCCAGCAGTTTTTCACCAACAGACAGCCGGGCCTTTGAAGCTTTCTTT
once	TRBV6-1	TRBD1	TRBJ2-7	CASSVETGSSYEQYF	TGTGCCAGCAGTGTTGAGACAGGGAGCTCCTACGAGCAGTACTTC
NA	TRBV18	NA	TRBJ2-5	CASSPLLSGVGETQYF	TGTGCCAGCTCACCACTTCTCTCAGGGGTAGGAGAGACCCAGTACTTC
NA	TRBV28	TRBD2	TRBJ2-5	CASSLRTSDQETQYF	TGTGCCAGCAGTTTAAGGACTAGCGACCAAGAGACCCAGTACTTC
NA	TRBV7-2	NA	TRBJ1-2	CASSLRDGGLYGYTF	TGTGCCAGCAGCTTAAGGGACGGCGGACTATATGGCTACACCTTC
NA	TRBV5-1	TRBD2	TRBJ2-3	CASSLLAGVSDTQYF	TGCGCCAGCAGCTTACTAGCGGGAGTCTCAGATACGCAGTATTTT
NA	TRBV5-4	TRBD2	TRBJ2-3	CASSNYKGGPRADTQYF	TGTGCCAGCAGCAACTACAAGGGAGGGCCACGGGCAGATACGCAGTATTTT
NA	TRBV5-1	TRBD1	TRBJ2-5	CASSPDRGLETQYF	TGCGCCAGCAGCCCGGACAGGGGGCTGGAGACCCAGTACTTC
NA	TRBV27	TRBD2	TRBJ2-1	CASSWGGSGRVNEQFF	TGTGCCAGCAGTTGGGGTGGTAGCGGGAGGGTTAATGAGCAGTTCTTC
NA	TRBV6-4	NA	TRBJ2-1	CASSDIPDSSYNEQFF	TGTGCCAGCAGTGACATACCAGACAGCTCCTACAATGAGCAGTTCTTC
NA	TRBV9	NA	TRBJ2-1	CASSGSSGNSYNEQFF	TGTGCCAGCAGCGGATCAAGCGGAAATTCCTACAATGAGCAGTTCTTC
NA	TRBV6-5	NA	TRBJ1-2	CASRGGNYGYTF	TGTGCCAGCAGAGGAGGTAACTATGGCTACACCTTC
NA	TRBV5-1	TRBD1	TRBJ2-7	CASSFRTGPGEQYF	TGCGCCAGCAGCTTTAGGACAGGGCCAGGCGAGCAGTACTTC
NA	TRBV5-1	NA	TRBJ2-5	CASSSPGVETQYF	TGCGCCAGCAGCTCTCCGGGGGTCGAGACCCAGTACTTC
NA	TRBV18	TRBD2	TRBJ2-6	CASSPREGLSGANVLTF	TGTGCCAGCTCACCACGGGAGGGACTCTCTGGGGCCAACGTCCTGACTTTC
NA	TRBV5-1	NA	TRBJ2-3	CASSLRADTQYF	TGCGCCAGCAGCTTGCGAGCAGATACGCAGTATTTT
NA	TRBV11-2	TRBD2	TRBJ2-2	CASNPSGENTGELFF	TGTGCCAGCAATCCTAGCGGAGAGAACACCGGGGAGCTGTTTTTT
NA	TRBV30	TRBD1	TRBJ2-7	CAWGAKGQIYEQYF	TGTGCCTGGGGGGCCAAGGGACAGATCTACGAGCAGTACTTC
NA	TRBV4-1	NA	TRBJ2-1	CASSQASEDEQFF	TGCGCCAGCAGCCAAGCTAGCGAGGATGAGCAGTTCTTC
once	TRBV18	NA	TRBJ1-5	CASSPGDGTGPQHF	TGTGCCAGCTCACCAGGAGACGGCACTGGGCCCCAGCATTTT